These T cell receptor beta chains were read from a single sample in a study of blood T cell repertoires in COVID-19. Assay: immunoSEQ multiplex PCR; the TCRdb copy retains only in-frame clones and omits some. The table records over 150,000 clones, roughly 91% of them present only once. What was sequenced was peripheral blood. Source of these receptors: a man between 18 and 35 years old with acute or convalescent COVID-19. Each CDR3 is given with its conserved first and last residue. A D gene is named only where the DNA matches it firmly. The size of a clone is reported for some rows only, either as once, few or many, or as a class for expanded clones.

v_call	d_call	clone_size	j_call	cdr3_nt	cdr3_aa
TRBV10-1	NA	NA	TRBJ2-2	TGCGCCAGTACTATAGGGGCAAACACCGGGGAGCTGTTTTTT	CASTIGANTGELFF
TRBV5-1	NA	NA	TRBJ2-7	TGCGCCAGCAGCTTAGACAGGACTTTCTTCGAGCAGTACTTC	CASSLDRTFFEQYF
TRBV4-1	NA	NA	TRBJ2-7	TGCGCCAGCAGCCAAGAATTACCCCGGACCGACAGCTCCTACGAGCAGTACTTC	CASSQELPRTDSSYEQYF
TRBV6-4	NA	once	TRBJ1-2	TGTGCCAGCAGTGACAAGGGGCTGGGGGGCTACACCTTC	CASSDKGLGGYTF
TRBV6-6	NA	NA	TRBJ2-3	TGTGCCAGCAGACCGGCGGGGCCGAACACAGATACGCAGTATTTT	CASRPAGPNTDTQYF
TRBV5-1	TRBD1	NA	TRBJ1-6	TGCGCCAGCAGCTTGCTGGGACAGGGTCCCAATTCACCCCTCCACTTT	CASSLLGQGPNSPLHF
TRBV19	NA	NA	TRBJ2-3	TGTGCCAGTAGTATTTTGGGAGGTTCTGGAGATACGCAGTATTTT	CASSILGGSGDTQYF
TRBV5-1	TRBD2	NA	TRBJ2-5	TGCGCCAGCAGCGGCGCGGGAGTAGCAGAGACCCAGTACTTC	CASSGAGVAETQYF
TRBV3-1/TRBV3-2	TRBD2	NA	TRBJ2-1	TGTGCCAGCAGCCCCCGACCGACTAGCGGGGGAAACAATGAGCAGTTCTTC	CASSPRPTSGGNNEQFF
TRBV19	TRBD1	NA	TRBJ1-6	TGTGCCAGTAGTCTGGACAGGGAAAATTCACCCCTCCACTTT	CASSLDRENSPLHF
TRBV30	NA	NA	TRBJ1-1	TGTGCCTGGAGTTCCCGGACAGAGGGCACTGAAGCTTTCTTT	CAWSSRTEGTEAFF
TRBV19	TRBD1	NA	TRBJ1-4	TGTGCCAGTAGCCCATCCGGGACAGGTAATGAAAAACTGTTTTTT	CASSPSGTGNEKLFF
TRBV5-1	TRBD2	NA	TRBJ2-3	TGCGCCAGCAGCTTGGACGGCGGGGGGGCAACAGATACGCAGTATTTT	CASSLDGGGATDTQYF
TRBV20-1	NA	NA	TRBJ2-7	TGCAGTATTCCCTTTAGATACGAGCAGTACTTC	CSIPFRYEQYF
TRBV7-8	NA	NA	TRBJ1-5	TGTGCCAGCAGCTTTTCCGTAGCACAGGGAAGCAATCAGCCCCAGCATTTT	CASSFSVAQGSNQPQHF
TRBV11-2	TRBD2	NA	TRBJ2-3	TGTGCCAGCAGCTCACTAGCGGGCAGCACAGATACGCAGTATTTT	CASSSLAGSTDTQYF
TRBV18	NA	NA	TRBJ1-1	TGTGCCAGCTCACCCCCGTCGCCGCAGGGGAACACTGAAGCTTTCTTT	CASSPPSPQGNTEAFF
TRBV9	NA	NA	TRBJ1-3	TGTGCCAGCAGCGACACAGGGCTCGCTGGAAACACCATATATTTT	CASSDTGLAGNTIYF
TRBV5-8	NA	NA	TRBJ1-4	TGTGCCAGCAGCCGGACGGGGGGTGGAGGGGAAAAACTGTTTTTT	CASSRTGGGGEKLFF
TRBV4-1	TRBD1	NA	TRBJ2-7	TGCGCCAGCAGCCCGGGACAGGGGGAGTTGTACGAGCAGTACTTC	CASSPGQGELYEQYF
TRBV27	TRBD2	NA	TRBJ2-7	TGTGCCAGCAGTTTATCCGGACTAGCGGGAATCTACGAGCAGTACTTC	CASSLSGLAGIYEQYF
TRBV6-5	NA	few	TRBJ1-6	TGTGCCAGCAGTTACTTCTCTTGGGACATTAATTCACCCCTCCACTTT	CASSYFSWDINSPLHF
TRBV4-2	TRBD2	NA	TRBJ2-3	TGTGCCAGCAGCTTTCAACCCTTAGCGGGAGTAGGGACAGATACGCAGTATTTT	CASSFQPLAGVGTDTQYF
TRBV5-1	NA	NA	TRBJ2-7	TGCGCCAGCAGCTTGGCAGGGTTCGAGCAGTACTTC	CASSLAGFEQYF
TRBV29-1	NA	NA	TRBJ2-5	TGCAGCTGGGGGGAGGAGACCCAGTACTTC	CSWGEETQYF
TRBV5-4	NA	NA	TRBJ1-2	TGTGCCAGCAGCTTGGACGGGAATGGCTACACCTTC	CASSLDGNGYTF
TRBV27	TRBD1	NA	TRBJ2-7	TGTGCCAGCAGTGTTCCGGGACAGGGGGTTTACGAGCAGTACTTC	CASSVPGQGVYEQYF
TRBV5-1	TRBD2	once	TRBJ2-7	TGCGCCAGCAGCTCACTAGCGGGAAGCTCCTACGAGCAGTACTTC	CASSSLAGSSYEQYF
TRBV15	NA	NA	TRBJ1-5	TGTGCCACCAAGCAGGCGAACAGCAATCAGCCCCAGCATTTT	CATKQANSNQPQHF
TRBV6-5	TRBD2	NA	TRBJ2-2	TGTGCCAGCATAAACGCGCGGGAGCCTACCGGGGAGCTGTTTTTT	CASINAREPTGELFF
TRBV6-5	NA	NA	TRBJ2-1	TGTGCCAGCAGTATAGCTTCCAATGAGCAGTTCTTC	CASSIASNEQFF
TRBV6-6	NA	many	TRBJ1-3	TGTGCCAGCAGTTACGAGATCTCTGGAAACACCATATATTTT	CASSYEISGNTIYF
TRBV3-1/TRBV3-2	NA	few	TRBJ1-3	TGTGCCAGCAGCCAAGATGGATGGGGGGGCTCTGGAAACACCATATATTTT	CASSQDGWGGSGNTIYF
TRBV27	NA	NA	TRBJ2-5	TGTGCCAGCAGTTTTCGGGAGAGAGAGACCCAGTACTTC	CASSFRERETQYF
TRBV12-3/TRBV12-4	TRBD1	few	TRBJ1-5	TGTGCCAGCGACCAGGGGGGCGATCAGCCCCAGCATTTT	CASDQGGDQPQHF
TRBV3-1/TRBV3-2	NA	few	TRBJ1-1	TGTGCCAGCGGTTACGGGATTATGAACACTGAAGCTTTCTTT	CASGYGIMNTEAFF
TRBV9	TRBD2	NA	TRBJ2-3	TGTGCCAGCAGCGTAGGGCTAGCGGGAGCACCGCCTGCAGATACGCAGTATTTT	CASSVGLAGAPPADTQYF
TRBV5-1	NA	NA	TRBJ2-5	TGCGCCAGCAGCTCCCGGAGAGGCAGGGGTGAGGAGACCCAGTACTTC	CASSSRRGRGEETQYF
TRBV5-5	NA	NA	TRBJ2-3	TGTGCCAGCAGCCCCGGTAGCGCGGGGAGAGCAGATACGCAGTATTTT	CASSPGSAGRADTQYF
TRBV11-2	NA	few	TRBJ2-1	TGTGCCAGCAGCTTGGGGTTGGGGGCGGAAGGGTTCTTC	CASSLGLGAEGFF
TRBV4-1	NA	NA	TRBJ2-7	TGCGCCAGCAGCCAAGCCAGGGGGGTCTACGAGCAGTACTTC	CASSQARGVYEQYF
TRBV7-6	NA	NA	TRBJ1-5	TGTGCCAGCAGCTTAGGGTGGGGAGGCAATCAGCCCCAGCATTTT	CASSLGWGGNQPQHF
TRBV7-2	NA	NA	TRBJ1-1	TGTGCCAGCAGCCTAGGTTGGACGGGGGGACGGACTGAAGCTTTCTTT	CASSLGWTGGRTEAFF
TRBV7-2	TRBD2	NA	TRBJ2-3	TGTGCCAGCAGCTTAACTTCCCCCCGGGCGGGAGTTCGAGATACGCAGTATTTT	CASSLTSPRAGVRDTQYF
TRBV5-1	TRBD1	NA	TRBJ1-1	TGCGCCAGCAGCTGGACAGGGGGGAACACTGAAGCTTTCTTT	CASSWTGGNTEAFF
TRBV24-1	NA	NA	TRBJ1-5	TGTGCCACCAGTGATGAGACATCTTATAGCAATCAGCCCCAGCATTTT	CATSDETSYSNQPQHF
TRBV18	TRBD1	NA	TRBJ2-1	TGTGCCAGCTCACCAGACAGGGGGACACACAATGAGCAGTTCTTC	CASSPDRGTHNEQFF
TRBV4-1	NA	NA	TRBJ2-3	TGCGCCAGCAGCAGCGGTCGGACCCTCTTAGATACGCAGTATTTT	CASSSGRTLLDTQYF
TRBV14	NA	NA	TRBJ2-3	TGTGCCAGCAGCCCCAAAGTGAGCGCAGATACGCAGTATTTT	CASSPKVSADTQYF
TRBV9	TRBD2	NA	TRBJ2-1	TGTGCCAGCAGCCCGACTAGCGGGAGGTCCGAGGGCTACAATGAGCAGTTCTTC	CASSPTSGRSEGYNEQFF
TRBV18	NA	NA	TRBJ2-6	TGTGCCAGCTCAGTATCTGGGGCCAACGTCCTGACTTTC	CASSVSGANVLTF
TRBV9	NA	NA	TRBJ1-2	TGTGCCAGCAGCGTAGTATCCAGGGTAACTTTGTCGGGTGGCTACACCTTC	CASSVVSRVTLSGGYTF
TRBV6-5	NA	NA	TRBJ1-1	TGTGCCAGCATCACACCGGCCAGGACTGAAGCTTTCTTT	CASITPARTEAFF
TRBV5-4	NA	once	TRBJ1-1	TGTGCCAGCCTACAACAGGGAAGGAACACTGAAGCTTTCTTT	CASLQQGRNTEAFF
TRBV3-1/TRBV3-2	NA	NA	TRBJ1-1	TGTGCCAGCAGGCGAGGAACTGAAGCTTTCTTT	CASRRGTEAFF
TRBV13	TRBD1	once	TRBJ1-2	TGTGCCAGCATCCCCTCCCCGACAGGGGTGTATGGCTACACCTTC	CASIPSPTGVYGYTF
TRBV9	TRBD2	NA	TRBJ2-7	TGTGCCAGCAGCGTTGGACTAGCGGCCCTACCGACGGACTACGAGCAGTACTTC	CASSVGLAALPTDYEQYF